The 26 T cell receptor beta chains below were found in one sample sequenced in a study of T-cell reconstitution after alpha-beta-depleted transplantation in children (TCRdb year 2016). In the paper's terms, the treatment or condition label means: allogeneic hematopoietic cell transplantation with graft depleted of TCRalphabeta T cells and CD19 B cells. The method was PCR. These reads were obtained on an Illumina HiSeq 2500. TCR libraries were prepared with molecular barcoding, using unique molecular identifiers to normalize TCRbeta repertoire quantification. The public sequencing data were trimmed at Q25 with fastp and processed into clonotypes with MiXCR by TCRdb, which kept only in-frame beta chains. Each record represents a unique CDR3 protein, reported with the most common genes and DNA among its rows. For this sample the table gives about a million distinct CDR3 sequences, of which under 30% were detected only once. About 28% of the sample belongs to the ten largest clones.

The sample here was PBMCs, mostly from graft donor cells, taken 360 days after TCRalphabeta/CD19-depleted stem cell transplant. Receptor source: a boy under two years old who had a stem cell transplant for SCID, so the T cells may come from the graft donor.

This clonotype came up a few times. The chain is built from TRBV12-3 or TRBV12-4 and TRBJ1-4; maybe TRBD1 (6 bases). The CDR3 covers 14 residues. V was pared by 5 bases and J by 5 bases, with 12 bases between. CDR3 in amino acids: CASSPTGRNEKLFF. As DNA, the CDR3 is TGTGCCAGCAGTCCGACAGGCCGCAATGAAAAACTGTTTTTT.

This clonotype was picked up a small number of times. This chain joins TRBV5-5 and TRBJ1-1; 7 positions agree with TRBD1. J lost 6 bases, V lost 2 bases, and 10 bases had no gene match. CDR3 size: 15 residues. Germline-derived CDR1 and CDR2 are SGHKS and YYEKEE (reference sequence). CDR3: CASSLRQGIVAEAFF. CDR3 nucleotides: TGTGCCAGCAGCTTAAGACAGGGAATAGTCGCTGAAGCTTTCTTT.

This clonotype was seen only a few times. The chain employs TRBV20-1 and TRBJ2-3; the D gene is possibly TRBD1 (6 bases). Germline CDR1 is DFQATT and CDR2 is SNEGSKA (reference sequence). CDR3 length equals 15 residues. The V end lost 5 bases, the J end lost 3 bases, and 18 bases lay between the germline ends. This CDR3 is CSASTTGMSTDTQYF. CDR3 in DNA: TGCAGTGCTTCCACTACAGGGATGTCGACAGATACGCAGTATTTT.

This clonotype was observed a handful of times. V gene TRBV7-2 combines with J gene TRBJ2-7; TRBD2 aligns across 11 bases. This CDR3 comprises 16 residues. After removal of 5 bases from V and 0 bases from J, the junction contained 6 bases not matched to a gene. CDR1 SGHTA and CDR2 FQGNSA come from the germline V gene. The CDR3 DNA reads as TGTGCCAGCAGCCGTAGCGGGGGGGCAAGCTCCTACGAGCAGTACTTC. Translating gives CASSRSGGASSYEQYF.

In DNA form, the CDR3 reads TGTGCCAGCAGCCATTGGACAGGTAGCTCCTACGAGCAGTACTTC. It codes for CASSHWTGSSYEQYF. The chain joins TRBV4-2 to TRBJ2-7; 7 nucleotides match TRBD1. J gave up 0 bases and V 3 bases, and 5 bases lay outside the gene matches. This CDR3 region has 15 residues. CDR1 is LGHNA, CDR2 YNFKEQ, per germline.

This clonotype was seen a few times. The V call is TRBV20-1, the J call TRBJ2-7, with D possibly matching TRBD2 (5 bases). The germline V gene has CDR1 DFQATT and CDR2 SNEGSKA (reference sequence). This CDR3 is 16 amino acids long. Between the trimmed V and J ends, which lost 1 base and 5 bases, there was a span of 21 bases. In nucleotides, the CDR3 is TGCAGTGCTAGAGGGCCGGGGAAGTTTAAGATCCACGAGCAGTACTTC. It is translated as CSARGPGKFKIHEQYF.

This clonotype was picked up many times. CDR3 nucleotides: TGTGCCAGCACACCTAGCTCCTACAATGAGCAGTTCTTC. Amino acids: CASTPSSYNEQFF. The chain links TRBV12-3 or TRBV12-4 to TRBJ2-1, with D uncertain. Trimming took off 7 bases at V and 0 bases at J, with 7 bases between the two ends. The length of the CDR3 is 13 residues.

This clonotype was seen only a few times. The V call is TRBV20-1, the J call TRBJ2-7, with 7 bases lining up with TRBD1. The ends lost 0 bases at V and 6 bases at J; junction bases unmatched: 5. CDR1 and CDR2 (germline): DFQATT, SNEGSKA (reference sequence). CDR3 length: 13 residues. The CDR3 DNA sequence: TGCAGTGCTAGAGATCCACAGGGGTTCGAGCAGTACTTC. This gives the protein CSARDPQGFEQYF.

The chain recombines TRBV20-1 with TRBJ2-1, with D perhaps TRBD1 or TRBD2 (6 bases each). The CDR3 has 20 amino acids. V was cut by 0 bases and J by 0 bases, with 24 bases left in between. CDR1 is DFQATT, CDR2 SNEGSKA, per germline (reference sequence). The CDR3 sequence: CSARDLGGTLTFSSYNEQFF. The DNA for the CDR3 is TGCAGTGCTAGAGATCTAGGGGGGACACTTACTTTCAGCTCCTACAATGAGCAGTTCTTC.

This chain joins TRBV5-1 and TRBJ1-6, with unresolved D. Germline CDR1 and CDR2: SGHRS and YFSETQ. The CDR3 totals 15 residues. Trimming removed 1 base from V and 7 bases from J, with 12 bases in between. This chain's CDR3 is CASSLNRLENSPLHF. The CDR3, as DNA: TGCGCCAGCAGCTTGAACAGACTTGAGAATTCACCCCTCCACTTT.

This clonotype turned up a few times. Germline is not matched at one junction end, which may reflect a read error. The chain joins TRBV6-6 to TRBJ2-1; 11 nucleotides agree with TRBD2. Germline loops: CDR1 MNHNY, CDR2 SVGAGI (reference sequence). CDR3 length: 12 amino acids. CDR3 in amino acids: CASRTGTSGPSF. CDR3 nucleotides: TGTGCCAGCAGAACCGGGACTAGCGGACCTTCATTC.

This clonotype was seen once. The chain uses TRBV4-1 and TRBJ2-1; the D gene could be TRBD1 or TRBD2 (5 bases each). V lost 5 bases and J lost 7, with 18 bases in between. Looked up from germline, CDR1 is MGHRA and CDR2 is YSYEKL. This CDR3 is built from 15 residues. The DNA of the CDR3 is TGCGCCAGCAGCGCTCGGGACCGCTCTGGAAATGAGCAGTTCTTC. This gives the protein CASSARDRSGNEQFF.

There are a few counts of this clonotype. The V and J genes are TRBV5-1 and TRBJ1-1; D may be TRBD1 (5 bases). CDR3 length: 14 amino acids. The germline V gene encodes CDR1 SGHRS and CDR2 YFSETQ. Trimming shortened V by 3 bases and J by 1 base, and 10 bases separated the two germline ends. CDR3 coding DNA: TGCGCCAGCAGCTCGGGGGGTCCGAACACTGAAGCTTTCTTT. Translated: CASSSGGPNTEAFF.

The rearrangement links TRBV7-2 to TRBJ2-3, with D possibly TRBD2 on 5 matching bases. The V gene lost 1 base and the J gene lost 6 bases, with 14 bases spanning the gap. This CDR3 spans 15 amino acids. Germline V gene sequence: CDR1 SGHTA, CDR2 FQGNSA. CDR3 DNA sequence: TGTGCCAGCAGCTTAGACGACGGGATGTGGGATACGCAGTATTTT. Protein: CASSLDDGMWDTQYF.

The CDR3 reads CASSRSDSSEAFF. The DNA of the CDR3 is TGTGCCAGCAGCCGGTCGGACAGCTCTGAAGCTTTCTTT. The rearrangement joins TRBV3-1 to TRBJ1-1, with D maybe TRBD1 (6 bases). V lost 4 bases to trimming and J lost 6 bases, with 12 bases between them. Germline V CDR1 and CDR2: LGHDT, YNNKEL (reference sequence). This CDR3 is 13 amino acids long.

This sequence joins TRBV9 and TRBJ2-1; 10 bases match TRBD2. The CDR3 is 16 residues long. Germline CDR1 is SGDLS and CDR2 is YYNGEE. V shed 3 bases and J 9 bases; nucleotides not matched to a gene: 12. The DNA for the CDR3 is TGTGCCAGCAGCGGCCGGGGCAGCGGGGGGGCCCCTGAGCAGTTCTTC. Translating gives CASSGRGSGGAPEQFF.

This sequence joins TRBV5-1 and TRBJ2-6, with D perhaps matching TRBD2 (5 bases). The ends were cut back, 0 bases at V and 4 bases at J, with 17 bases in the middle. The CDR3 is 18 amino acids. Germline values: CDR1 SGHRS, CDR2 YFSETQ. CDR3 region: CASSLAGSGRTGANVLTF. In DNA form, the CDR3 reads TGCGCCAGCAGCTTGGCTGGGAGTGGTAGGACCGGGGCCAACGTCCTGACTTTC.

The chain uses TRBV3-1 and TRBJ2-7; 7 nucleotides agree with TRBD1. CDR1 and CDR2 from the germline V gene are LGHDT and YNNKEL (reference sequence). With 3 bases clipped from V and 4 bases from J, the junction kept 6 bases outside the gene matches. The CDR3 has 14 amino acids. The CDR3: CASSQRQGKYEQYF. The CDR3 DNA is TGTGCCAGCAGCCAGAGACAGGGAAAGTACGAGCAGTACTTC.

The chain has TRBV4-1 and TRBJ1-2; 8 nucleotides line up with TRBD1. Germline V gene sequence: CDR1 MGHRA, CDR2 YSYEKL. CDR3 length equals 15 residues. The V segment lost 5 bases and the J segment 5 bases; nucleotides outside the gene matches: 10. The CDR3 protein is CASSDTGTGSYGYTF. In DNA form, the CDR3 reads TGCGCCAGCAGCGACACCGGGACAGGCTCTTATGGCTACACCTTC.

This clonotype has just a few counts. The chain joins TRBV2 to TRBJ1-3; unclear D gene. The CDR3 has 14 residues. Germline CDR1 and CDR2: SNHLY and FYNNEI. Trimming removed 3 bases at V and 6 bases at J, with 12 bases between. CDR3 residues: CASSDGVGTNTIYF. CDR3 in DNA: TGTGCCAGCAGTGACGGGGTCGGAACAAACACCATATATTTT.

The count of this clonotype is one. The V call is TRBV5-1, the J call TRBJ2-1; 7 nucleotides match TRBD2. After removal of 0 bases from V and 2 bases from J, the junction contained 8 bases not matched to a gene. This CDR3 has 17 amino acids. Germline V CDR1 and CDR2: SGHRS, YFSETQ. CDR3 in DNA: TGCGCCAGCAGCTTGGCCAAGACTAGCTCCGCCTACAATGAGCAGTTCTTC. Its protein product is CASSLAKTSSAYNEQFF.

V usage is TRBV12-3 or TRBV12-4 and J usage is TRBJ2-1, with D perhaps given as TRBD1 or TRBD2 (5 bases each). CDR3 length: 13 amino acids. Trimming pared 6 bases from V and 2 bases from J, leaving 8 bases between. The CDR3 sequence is CASRLGAYNEQFF. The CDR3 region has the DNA TGTGCCAGCAGACTGGGGGCCTACAATGAGCAGTTCTTC.

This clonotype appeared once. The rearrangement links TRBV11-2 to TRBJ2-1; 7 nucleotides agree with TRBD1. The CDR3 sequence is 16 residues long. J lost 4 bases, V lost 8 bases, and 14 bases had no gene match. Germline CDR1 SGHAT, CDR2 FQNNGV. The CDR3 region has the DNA TGTGCCAGCTCGGAATCGGACAGGTCCCTTTACAATGAGCAGTTCTTC. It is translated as CASSESDRSLYNEQFF.

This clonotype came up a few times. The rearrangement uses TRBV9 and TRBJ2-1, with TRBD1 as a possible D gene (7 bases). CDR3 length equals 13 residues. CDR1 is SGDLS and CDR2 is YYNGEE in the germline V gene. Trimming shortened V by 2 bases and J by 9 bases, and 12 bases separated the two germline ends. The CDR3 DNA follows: TGTGCCAGCAGCGTTATTCAGGGGGGTGAGCAGTTCTTC. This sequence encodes CASSVIQGGEQFF.

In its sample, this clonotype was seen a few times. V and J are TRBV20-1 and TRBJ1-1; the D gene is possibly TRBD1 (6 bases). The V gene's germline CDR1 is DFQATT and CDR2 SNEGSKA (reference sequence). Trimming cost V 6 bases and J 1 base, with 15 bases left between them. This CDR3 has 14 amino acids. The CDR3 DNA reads TGCAGTGCACCCGACAAGGGGGGGAACACTGAAGCTTTCTTT. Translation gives CSAPDKGGNTEAFF.

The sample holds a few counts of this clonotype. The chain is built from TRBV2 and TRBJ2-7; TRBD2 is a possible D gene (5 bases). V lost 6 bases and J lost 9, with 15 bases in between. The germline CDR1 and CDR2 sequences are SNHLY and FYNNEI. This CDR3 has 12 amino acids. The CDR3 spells CASRVNRGGQYF. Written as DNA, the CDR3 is TGTGCCAGCAGGGTCAACCGGGGTGGGCAGTACTTC.